What follows are 18 T cell receptor beta chains derived from one specimen sequenced in a study of identical twins (dated by TCRdb to the mid-2010s). The receptor library was made with 5' RACE. Sequencing relied on an Illumina HiSeq 2000. TCRdb reworked the public reads: Q25 trimming with fastp, MiXCR clone assembly, productive beta chains retained. When rows share a CDR3 protein, they turn into one entry using the most common DNA and genes. The sample data list around 250,000 distinct CDR3 sequences, and about an eighth of these were observed just once. The top ten clonotypes cover 3.5% to 4.5% of the sample. The same sample was also used in a study of yellow fever vaccine responses in identical twins.

The sequenced material came from memory (CD45RO+) T cells sorted from blood. Reading the label with the study, this specimen's cell subset or site is: CD45RO+ enriched T cells. These receptors came from a woman aged 18-29 years in good health.

CDR3 region: CASYGADYSYEQYF. The CDR3 DNA sequence: TGTGCCAGCTACGGGGCAGATTACTCCTACGAGCAGTACTTC. The gene calls are TRBV28 and TRBJ2-7; D could derive from TRBD1 or TRBD2 (5 bases each). The V end lost 8 bases, the J end lost 0 bases, and 14 bases lay between the germline ends. Germline V lookup: CDR1 MDHEN, CDR2 SYDVKM. The CDR3 contains 14 residues.

This clonotype has more than one count but fewer than ten. V usage is TRBV5-6 and J usage is TRBJ2-1; 13 bases are a match to TRBD2. Germline V lookup: CDR1 SGHDT, CDR2 YYEEEE. The CDR3 sequence is 15 residues long. V shed 4 bases, J shed 9 bases, and the junction held 7 bases outside the gene matches. The CDR3 DNA follows: TGTGCCAGCAGCCCGGGACTAGCGGGAAGTGGTGAGCAGTTCTTC. Translating gives CASSPGLAGSGEQFF.

This clonotype has ten or more counts. The rearrangement links TRBV3-1 to TRBJ1-1; TRBD1 is a possible D gene (5 bases). Germline assignment: CDR1 LGHDT and CDR2 YNNKEL (reference sequence). Trimming took 4 bases from V and 3 from J, leaving 12 bases between them. The CDR3 runs 14 residues. This chain's CDR3 is CASSPSFRDTEAFF. CDR3 bases: TGTGCCAGCAGCCCTTCATTCAGGGACACTGAAGCTTTCTTT.

The V call is TRBV24-1, the J call TRBJ2-7, with TRBD1 identical over 8 bases. The CDR3 extends over 15 amino acids. J was trimmed by 5 bases and V by 3 bases; bases with no gene match: 8. CDR1 is KGHDR and CDR2 is SFDVKD in the germline V gene. The CDR3 DNA reads TGTGCCACCAGTGATGCCGGACAGGGAGTCCACGAGCAGTACTTC. It yields the protein CATSDAGQGVHEQYF.

This chain connects TRBV6-2 or TRBV6-3 to TRBJ1-2; possibly TRBD1 for D (6 bases). Trimming took 2 bases from V and 3 from J, leaving 10 bases between them. Germline CDR1 MNHEY, CDR2 SVGEGT. The CDR3 has 14 residues. In DNA, the CDR3 is TGTGCCAGCAGTTACCCCTGGACAGACTATGGCTACACCTTC. As protein: CASSYPWTDYGYTF.

This clonotype was seen more than once but under ten times. V gene TRBV6-1 combines with J gene TRBJ2-7; 7 nucleotides agree with TRBD1. Germline trimming cut 6 bases from V and 3 bases from J; bases unmatched to any gene: 2. The V gene's germline CDR1 is MNHNS and CDR2 SASEGT. The CDR3 spans 12 residues. CDR3 nucleotide sequence: TGTGCCAGCAGGGGACAGAACTACGAGCAGTACTTC. Encoded protein: CASRGQNYEQYF.

This clonotype was seen more than once but under ten times. The gene calls are TRBV11-1 and TRBJ2-2, with D uncertain. The germline V and J ends were trimmed by 3 bases and 1 base, with 9 bases remaining between them. Germline CDR1 is SGHAT and CDR2 is FQDESV (reference sequence). The CDR3 is 15 residues long. The CDR3 DNA sequence: TGTGCCAGCAGCTTGGGCCATTTGAACACCGGGGAGCTGTTTTTT. It yields the protein CASSLGHLNTGELFF. The variable domain in full, completed from reference TRBV11-1 and TRBJ2-2, reads EAEVAQSPRYKITEKSQAVAFWCDPISGHATLYWYRQILGQGPELLVQFQDESVVDDSQLPKDRFSAERLKGVDSTLKIQPAELGDSAMYLCASSLGHLNTGELFFGEGSRLTVL.

For this clonotype: A much bigger clone sits one base away, suggesting this may be a read error. The gene calls are TRBV7-2 and TRBJ2-2; D call uncertain. CDR1 is SGHTA and CDR2 is FQGNSA in the germline V gene. The CDR3 has 15 residues. DNA of the CDR3: TGTGCCATCAGCCCGAAGGTAGCGAACACCGGGGAGCTGTTTTTT. Residues: CAISPKVANTGELFF.

The count of this clonotype is one. One end of the junction fails to match germline, which may point to a read error. The chain links TRBV2 to TRBJ2-6, with 7 bases identical to TRBD2. CDR3 size: 18 residues. Germline V gene lookup returns CDR1 SNHLY and CDR2 FYNNEI. As DNA, the CDR3 is TGTACCAGCTGTTTTTACCGGGGAGGGTCCTCTGGGGCCAACGTCCTGACTTTC. Amino acids: CTSCFYRGGSSGANVLTF.

The J gene is TRBJ2-5, the V gene TRBV12-3 or TRBV12-4; D gene unclear. V lost 2 bases and J 0 bases, leaving 22 bases between the germline ends. The CDR3 extends over 19 amino acids. Written as DNA, the CDR3 is TGTGCCAGCAGTTTAAACGTGGCGATGGCAAGCCGATACCAAGAGACCCAGTACTTC. It specifies CASSLNVAMASRYQETQYF.

This clonotype has just a few counts. The chain uses TRBV27 and TRBJ1-2; maybe TRBD1 (6 bases). Trimming removed 6 bases from V and 8 bases from J, with 16 bases in between. The CDR3 totals 13 residues. Germline-derived CDR1 and CDR2 are MNHEY and SMNVEV (reference sequence). The CDR3 coding sequence is TGTGCCAGCAGCCCTCAGGGGCCGACCGGCTACACCTTC. It translates to CASSPQGPTGYTF.

This clonotype has only a few counts. The chain joins TRBV3-1 to TRBJ2-1; 9 nucleotides agree with TRBD2. Trimming took 2 bases from V and 5 from J; bases not matched to a gene: 7. The CDR3 is 16 residues long. Germline values: CDR1 LGHDT, CDR2 YNNKEL (reference sequence). The CDR3 region is CASSQSGTSRNNEQFF. The DNA for the CDR3 is TGTGCCAGCAGCCAAAGCGGGACTAGCAGAAACAATGAGCAGTTCTTC.

In its sample, this clonotype was seen a few times. V usage is TRBV28 and J usage is TRBJ2-1; tentatively, D is TRBD1 (5 bases). V shed 6 bases and J shed 7 bases, with 10 bases lying between them. This CDR3 contains 12 residues. Germline assignment: CDR1 MDHEN and CDR2 SYDVKM. CDR3 DNA sequence: TGTGCCAGCAGGCCGAAGGGGAATGAGCAGTTCTTC. This codes for CASRPKGNEQFF.

This clonotype has a handful of counts. The chain couples TRBV3-1 to TRBJ1-5; no firm D call. CDR3 length equals 14 residues. Germline CDR1 and CDR2: LGHDT and YNNKEL (reference sequence). The germline V and J ends were trimmed by 4 bases and 7 bases, with 14 bases remaining between them. This chain's CDR3 is CASSPRTGSQPQHF. The CDR3, as DNA: TGTGCCAGCAGCCCGAGGACGGGAAGCCAGCCCCAGCATTTT.

This clonotype appeared a few times. The chain joins TRBV6-5 to TRBJ2-2; maybe TRBD2 (7 bases). This CDR3 is built from 15 residues. The germline V gene encodes CDR1 MNHEY and CDR2 SVGAGI. Deletions cut 8 bases from V and 7 bases from J, with 20 bases between. CDR3: CASRYTGGRGGELFF. The CDR3 DNA reads as TGTGCCAGCCGCTACACGGGGGGCCGGGGCGGGGAGCTGTTTTTT.

The CDR3 spells CSAARQGGETQYF. CDR3 bases: TGCAGTGCTGCCCGACAGGGGGGGGAGACCCAGTACTTC. This chain joins TRBV20-1 and TRBJ2-5; 9 nucleotides align to TRBD1. Trimming cost V 5 bases and J 5 bases; bases outside gene matches: 6. Germline CDR1 reads DFQATT; CDR2 reads SNEGSKA (reference sequence). This CDR3 region has 13 residues.

This clonotype has a handful of counts. The V gene is TRBV7-6, the J gene TRBJ2-2; 10 positions agree with TRBD1. The CDR3 loop spans 15 amino acids. The germline gives CDR1 SGHVS, CDR2 FNYEAQ. V was clipped by 5 bases and J by 4 bases; unmatched bases: 4. The CDR3 DNA follows: TGTGCCAGCAGCCTCCGGGACAGGGGCACCGGGGAGCTGTTTTTT. Encoded protein: CASSLRDRGTGELFF.

This clonotype was counted between two and nine times. The chain carries TRBV15 and TRBJ2-7; 7 bases are shared with TRBD2. J was trimmed by 3 bases and V by 0 bases; bases with no gene match: 5. Germline V CDR1 and CDR2: LNHNV, YYDKDF (reference sequence). The CDR3 is made up of 15 amino acids. In nucleotides, the CDR3 is TGTGCCACCAGCAGAGATTTGGGGGGGGGCTACGAGCAGTACTTC. Translation gives CATSRDLGGGYEQYF.